The clone carrying this T cell receptor beta chain was counted a few times. TCRdb reprocessed the 5' RACE reads via MiXCR and lists one record per CDR3 protein. Here the sample spans around 310,000 distinct CDR3 sequences, 8.7% being singletons. These data originate in a study of T cells after yellow fever vaccination. There are 15 residues in the CDR3. Germline CDR1 reads SEHNR; CDR2 reads FQNEAQ (reference sequence). J lost 6 bases, V lost 1 base, and 6 bases had no gene match. This clonotype was obtained from a man aged 18 to 30 who received the YFV17D yellow fever vaccine. The sequencing used PBMCs, collected on the day of the first yellow fever vaccination. This chain links TRBV7-9 with TRBJ1-2; TRBD1 aligns across 9 bases. CDR3 nucleotides: TGTGCCAGCAGCTTAGTACAGGGGGCGTTTGATGGCTACACCTTC. Translated: CASSLVQGAFDGYTF.